The sequence of this T cell receptor (beta chain) was determined in a study of blood T cell repertoires in COVID-19. Overall study context: Acute and convalescent COVID-19 samples came from the United States, Italy and Spain. The analysed material was cDNA or gDNA that came from T cells, B-cell-depleted T cells, or PBMCs.

V was clipped by 5 bases and J by 4 bases, with 8 bases between them. The germline gives CDR1 MGHDK, CDR2 SYGVNS. The CDR3 covers 13 residues. Under the authors' procedure: Amplification of reference gene primers was used by the study to estimate nucleated cell counts. Sequenced by immunoSEQ multiplex PCR; TCRdb stores in-frame clones only, minus some. The V and J calls and clone size were taken over from that table, and D and trimming were inferred from the DNA. This sample has roughly 62,000 clones, with 65% to 80% found just once. The sequence derives from a man in his fifties or sixties with acute or convalescent COVID-19. Sequencing was done on a sample of peripheral blood. The chain is built from TRBV25-1 and TRBJ2-2; D call uncertain. Written as DNA, the CDR3 is TGTGCCAGCAGTCCCCCGGGCACCGGGGAGCTGTTTTTT. Amino acids: CASSPPGTGELFF.